Below, 13 T cell receptor beta chains from the same sample are listed, as sequenced in a study of shared clonotypes between healthy human individuals. Generated by immunoSEQ multiplex PCR, the TCRdb table keeps only in-frame clones and is missing some. The profile shows 2 million to 3 million clones, approximately 93% of them singletons. Sequenced sample: naive CD4+ T cells from PBMCs. As for subset: CD45RA+ positively selected. The receptors here all came from a man between 18 and 29 years old in good health. Some clones in this sample may be carry-over from other donors' samples.

The genes are TRBV2 and TRBJ1-5; a weak D match, TRBD1 (6 bases). The germline V gene has CDR1 SNHLY and CDR2 FYNNEI. The V and J ends lost 6 bases and 5 bases respectively, with 11 bases between them. This CDR3 region has 13 residues. The CDR3 region is CASRTGPYQPQHF. The CDR3 nucleotides are TGTGCCAGCAGGACAGGCCCTTATCAGCCCCAGCATTTT.

The chain carries TRBV4-1 and TRBJ1-5; D remains unclear. The V end was cut by 2 bases, the J end by 9 bases, with 5 bases between. Germline CDR1 reads MGHRA; CDR2 reads YSYEKL. This CDR3 is built from 11 residues. The CDR3 DNA reads as TGCGCCAGCAGCCAAACTCGGCCCCAGCATTTT. Protein product: CASSQTRPQHF.

The CDR3 is CAIRGRNLTTNYGYTF. Written as DNA, the CDR3 is TGTGCCATCAGAGGGAGAAACCTCACCACTAACTATGGCTACACCTTC. V gene TRBV10-3 combines with J gene TRBJ1-2; D is unclear. Germline-derived CDR1 and CDR2 are ENHRY and SYGVKD. The V gene lost 6 bases and the J gene lost 0 bases, with 17 bases spanning the gap. This CDR3 is built from 16 residues.

This clone was detected once. The chain uses TRBV18 and TRBJ2-7, with 11 bases lining up with TRBD2. There are 16 residues in the CDR3. Germline V gene sequence: CDR1 KGHSH, CDR2 LQKENI. V was clipped by 3 bases and J by 0 bases; unmatched bases: 4. This chain's CDR3 is CASSPGLAGFSYEQYF. In DNA, the CDR3 is TGTGCCAGCTCACCCGGACTAGCGGGTTTCTCCTACGAGCAGTACTTC.

This rearrangement joins TRBV6-1 to TRBJ2-7; 7 positions agree with TRBD2. Germline lookup yields CDR1 MNHNS and CDR2 SASEGT. Trimming took 6 bases from V and 1 from J; bases not matched to a gene: 9. This CDR3 has 15 amino acids. CDR3 residues: CASRTLGGRSYEQYF. CDR3 nucleotide sequence: TGTGCCAGCAGGACCCTGGGAGGGCGATCCTACGAGCAGTACTTC.

This chain links TRBV2 with TRBJ1-1; 8 positions match TRBD1. CDR3 length: 16 residues. Per the germline V gene, CDR1 is SNHLY and CDR2 is FYNNEI. The trim removed 3 bases at V and 1 base at J, leaving 7 bases unmatched. The CDR3 nucleotides read TGTGCCAGCAGTGACAGGGGGCCTTATAAGAACACTGAAGCTTTCTTT. Translation: CASSDRGPYKNTEAFF.

V gene TRBV2 combines with J gene TRBJ1-5, with D possibly being TRBD1 (5 bases). The CDR3 is 14 amino acids. V was clipped by 10 bases and J by 1 base, with 14 bases between them. The germline gives CDR1 SNHLY, CDR2 FYNNEI. Here the CDR3 DNA reads TGTGCCACCAGGGACTCCGGGAGCAATCAGCCCCAGCATTTT. Translating it yields CATRDSGSNQPQHF. Complete variable domain (other parts from reference TRBV2 and TRBJ1-5): EPEVTQTPSHQVTQMGQEVILRCVPISNHLYFYWYRQILGQKVEFLVSFYNNEISEKSEIFDDQFSVERPDGSNFTLKIRSTKLEDSAMYFCATRDSGSNQPQHFGDGTRLSIL.

The chain uses TRBV18 and TRBJ1-3; D gene unclear. From germline, CDR1 is KGHSH and CDR2 LQKENI. CDR3 length: 14 amino acids. V lost 4 bases and J 0 bases, leaving 7 bases between the germline ends. The CDR3 sequence is CASSRGYSGNTIYF. Here the CDR3 DNA reads TGTGCCAGCTCACGAGGCTACTCTGGAAACACCATATATTTT.

This clone was seen a single time. The chain uses TRBV11-2 and TRBJ1-2; 9 bases match TRBD1. V gave up 2 bases and J gave up 6 bases; unmatched junction bases: 4. This CDR3 spans 14 amino acids. Germline V gene sequence: CDR1 SGHAT, CDR2 FQNNGV. The CDR3 loop is CASSLNRGRNGYTF. CDR3 sequence (DNA): TGTGCCAGCAGCTTAAACAGGGGGCGAAATGGCTACACCTTC.

The chain links TRBV7-3 to TRBJ1-5; 8 bases agree with TRBD1. Germline V gene lookup returns CDR1 SGHTA and CDR2 FQGTGA. V lost 5 bases, J lost 5 bases, and 2 bases stayed unmatched. This CDR3 spans 13 amino acids. The CDR3 DNA sequence: TGTGCCAGCAGCCAACAGGGGGATCAGCCCCAGCATTTT. It yields the protein CASSQQGDQPQHF.

The genes are TRBV14 and TRBJ2-7; 9 positions match TRBD2. This CDR3 contains 14 residues. The junction had 8 bases not matched to a gene; V was cut back by 6 bases and J by 5 bases. Germline CDR1 SGHDN, CDR2 FVKESK. DNA of the CDR3: TGTGCCAGCAGTTGGGCGGGAGGGCCACACGAGCAGTACTTC. Translating it yields CASSWAGGPHEQYF. Full variable domain (outside the CDR3, taken from reference TRBV14 and TRBJ2-7): EAGVTQFPSHSVIEKGQTVTLRCDPISGHDNLYWYRRVMGKEIKFLLHFVKESKQDESGMPNNRFLAERTGGTYSTLKVQPAELEDSGVYFCASSWAGGPHEQYFGPGTRLTVT.

The rearrangement uses TRBV6-5 and TRBJ2-1; TRBD2 aligns across 9 bases. Germline CDR1 is MNHEY and CDR2 is SVGAGI. The CDR3 has 14 residues. Losses at the gene ends were 6 bases for V and 3 bases for J; bases not matched to a gene: 3. In DNA form, the CDR3 reads TGTGCCAGCAGCCGACTAGCGGACTACAATGAGCAGTTCTTC. Its translation is CASSRLADYNEQFF.

The CDR3: CASSLNPTDTQYF. The DNA of the CDR3 is TGTGCCAGCAGCTTAAACCCCACAGATACGCAGTATTTT. The rearrangement joins TRBV7-2 to TRBJ2-3, with D unclear. In germline, CDR1 is SGHTA, CDR2 FQGNSA. V lost 2 bases to trimming and J lost 2 bases, with 5 bases between them. The CDR3 is 13 amino acids.